The TCR beta chain under discussion was sequenced for a study of blood T cell repertoires in COVID-19. Study context: PBMCs, B-cell-depleted T cells, or T cells provided the cDNA or gDNA that made up the material.

The CDR3 runs to 12 residues. The V end lost 6 bases, the J end lost 10 bases, and 16 bases lay between the germline ends. Profiling relied on immunoSEQ multiplex PCR, and the TCRdb table lists in-frame clones only, not all of them. The sample records roughly 150,000 clones, approximately 80% being singletons. Participants, about 18 to 100 years old, spanned around 25 US areas. This sequence joins TRBV12-3 or TRBV12-4 and TRBJ2-7, with D possibly TRBD2 on 6 matching bases. The sequence was collected from a man in his sixties or seventies who had been exposed to COVID-19. Sequencing used PBMCs or T cells enriched from blood (not recorded which). For the CDR3, the DNA is TGTGCCAGCAGGACGACTAGAAGGAAACAGTACTTC. Residues: CASRTTRRKQYF.